This T cell receptor (beta chain) was obtained from a study of blood T cell repertoires in COVID-19. Study-wide context: The United States, Italy and Spain supplied acute and convalescent COVID-19 samples. T cells, B-cell-depleted T cells, or PBMCs provided the cDNA or gDNA that served as material.

CDR3 length equals 15 residues. CDR1 and CDR2 from the germline V gene are SGHAT and FQNNGV. The V gene lost 4 bases and the J gene lost 1 base, with 13 bases spanning the gap. In the study's own analysis: Cell counts per sample came from amplifying reference gene primers. The assay was immunoSEQ multiplex PCR, and TCRdb's table has in-frame clones only and misses some. V and J calls plus clone size are reproduced from that table; the DNA served to infer D and trimming. Of around 130,000 clones in the sample, about 79% were seen once. This TCR was sampled from a woman in her seventies with acute or convalescent COVID-19. Sequencing was performed on peripheral blood. The chain combines TRBV11-2 with TRBJ2-5; perhaps TRBD2 as D (7 bases). The CDR3 here is CASSSWRGPQETQYF. The CDR3 DNA reads as TGTGCCAGCAGCTCGTGGCGGGGGCCCCAAGAGACCCAGTACTTC.